The clone carrying this TCR beta chain was seen repeatedly, ten times or more. The CDR3 spans 15 residues. Trimming shortened V by 2 bases and J by 6 bases, and 14 bases separated the two germline ends. CDR1 LGHNT and CDR2 FRNRAP come from the germline V gene. This specimen comes from a study of prognosis after radiotherapy for stage I lung cancer. Two rounds of multiplex PCR amplified TCR beta CDR3 from genomic DNA. Amplification in first-round PCR relied on primers specific to each TRBV and TRBJ gene. TCRdb itself ran the multiplex PCR reads through MiXCR, one entry per CDR3 protein. The data contain some 35,000 distinct CDR3 sequences, less than 40% of them seen just once; the ten biggest clones take up over 15%.

This sequence originates from a donor of 50 years or more with non-small cell lung cancer. Material: PBMCs, obtained before or after stereotactic body radiation therapy (not recorded which). The J gene is TRBJ2-4, the V gene TRBV12-5, with D tentatively TRBD1 (5 bases). CDR3: CASGLSREVGNIQYF. The CDR3 nucleotides read TGTGCTAGTGGTTTGTCCAGGGAAGTAGGAAACATTCAGTACTTC.